Below, 9 T cell receptor beta chains from the same sample are listed, as sequenced in a study of blood T cell repertoires in COVID-19. Method: immunoSEQ multiplex PCR; TCRdb's copy keeps in-frame clones and lacks some. Among roughly 250,000 clones listed, roughly 84% were seen once. The sample consisted of peripheral blood. Receptors were obtained from a human donor in a cohort sampled during active COVID-19.

The chain has TRBV5-6 and TRBJ2-7; D is undetermined. Germline-derived CDR1 and CDR2 are SGHDT and YYEEEE. The CDR3 is 18 residues long. Trimming left V 2 bases short and J 1 base short, with 22 bases between. The CDR3 DNA reads TGTGCCAGCAGCTTCTGGGCCAGCAGCCCCAGACAATCCTACGAGCAGTACTTC. Translated, it gives CASSFWASSPRQSYEQYF.

The genes are TRBV5-1 and TRBJ1-2; 9 nucleotides agree with TRBD1. Looked up from germline, CDR1 is SGHRS and CDR2 is YFSETQ. The CDR3 is 14 residues long. Trimming removed 4 bases from V and 4 bases from J; junction bases left unmatched: 5. Here the CDR3 DNA reads TGCGCCAGCAGCCCGGACAGGGGCCCCTATGGCTACACCTTC. Protein sequence: CASSPDRGPYGYTF. The whole variable domain, filled in from reference TRBV5-1 and TRBJ1-2, reads KAGVTQTPRYLIKTRGQQVTLSCSPISGHRSVSWYQQTPGQGLQFLFEYFSETQRNKGNFPGRFSGRQFSNSRSEMNVSTLELGDSALYLCASSPDRGPYGYTFGSGTRLTVV.

The chain joins TRBV19 to TRBJ1-2; 8 positions match TRBD1. CDR3 length: 15 residues. V shed 4 bases, J shed 5 bases, and the junction held 9 bases outside the gene matches. Per the germline V gene, CDR1 is LNHDA and CDR2 is SQIVND (reference sequence). The CDR3 nucleotides read TGTGCCAGTAGTAGGGGACAGGCGGTTCGGTATGGCTACACCTTC. The encoded protein is CASSRGQAVRYGYTF.

The gene calls are TRBV3-1 (or the pseudogene TRBV3-2) and TRBJ1-2; 8 positions match TRBD1. V gave up 4 bases and J gave up 5 bases; unmatched junction bases: 9. Germline CDR1 is LGHDT and CDR2 is YNNKEL (reference sequence). The CDR3 is made up of 15 amino acids. CDR3 DNA sequence: TGTGCCAGCAGCCTCTCAGGGGGCCTTGGGTATGGCTACACCTTC. It translates to CASSLSGGLGYGYTF.

V usage is TRBV4-3 and J usage is TRBJ2-4, with a tentative D call TRBD1 (8 bases). The CDR3 totals 14 residues. V lost 4 bases and J lost 9, with 16 bases in between. The germline V gene encodes CDR1 LGHNA and CDR2 YSLEER. The CDR3 DNA reads as TGCGCCAGCAGCCCTCATACAGGGGGGGTCATTCAGTACTTC. This encodes CASSPHTGGVIQYF.

V usage is TRBV28 and J usage is TRBJ2-2, with 8 nucleotides matching TRBD1. V shed 5 bases, J shed 5 bases, and the junction held 10 bases outside the gene matches. The CDR3 has 16 amino acids. Germline V gene data show CDR1 as MDHEN and CDR2 as SYDVKM. The CDR3 DNA reads as TGTGCCAGCAGTCCATTGGGGACAGGAAGGACCGGGGAGCTGTTTTTT. This encodes CASSPLGTGRTGELFF.

The genes are TRBV18 and TRBJ1-2, with D unclear. The V end lost 0 bases, the J end lost 5 bases, and 10 bases lay between the germline ends. The CDR3 extends over 14 amino acids. Per the germline V gene, CDR1 is KGHSH and CDR2 is LQKENI. The CDR3 DNA sequence: TGTGCCAGCTCACCACCCTCCGGGTATTATGGCTACACCTTC. This translates into CASSPPSGYYGYTF.

The chain couples TRBV27 to TRBJ2-2, with D possibly being TRBD2 (5 bases). This CDR3 region has 15 residues. The V and J ends lost 9 bases and 5 bases respectively, with 19 bases between them. Looked up from germline, CDR1 is MNHEY and CDR2 is SMNVEV (reference sequence). CDR3 in DNA: TGTGCCAGACCGATCCCCCTAGCAAGTACCGGGGAGCTGTTTTTT. This codes for CARPIPLASTGELFF.

The V call is TRBV6-6, the J call TRBJ2-3; 8 bases agree with TRBD1. The CDR3 covers 16 residues. Germline loops: CDR1 MNHNY, CDR2 SVGAGI (reference sequence). Losses at the gene ends were 6 bases for V and 6 bases for J; bases not matched to a gene: 14. CDR3 in amino acids: CASSLGQGVGVDTQYF. CDR3 DNA sequence: TGTGCCAGCAGCCTAGGACAGGGCGTGGGGGTGGATACGCAGTATTTT.